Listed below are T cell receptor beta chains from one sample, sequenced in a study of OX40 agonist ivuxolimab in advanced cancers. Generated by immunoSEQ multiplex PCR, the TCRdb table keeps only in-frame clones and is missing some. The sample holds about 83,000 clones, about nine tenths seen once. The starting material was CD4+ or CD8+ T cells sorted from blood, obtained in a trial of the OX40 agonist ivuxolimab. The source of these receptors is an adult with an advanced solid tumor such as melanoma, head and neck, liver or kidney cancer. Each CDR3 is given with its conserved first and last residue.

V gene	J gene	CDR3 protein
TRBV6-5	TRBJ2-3	CASSWDRESDTQYF
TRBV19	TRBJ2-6	CASTSTGSGGANVLTF
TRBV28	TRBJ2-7	CASSDHVEYF
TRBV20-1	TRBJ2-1	CSASSGDEQFF
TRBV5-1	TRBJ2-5	CASTSVQETQYF
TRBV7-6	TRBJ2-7	CASSLDWGEQYF
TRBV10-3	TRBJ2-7	CAIGGSRNEQYF
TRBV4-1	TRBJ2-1	CASSQDPPQSSYNEQFF
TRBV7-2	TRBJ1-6	CASSLVWGQRNSPLHF
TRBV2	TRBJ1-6	CASSVGRTYSPLHF
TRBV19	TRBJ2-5	CASSIGTGGGETQYF
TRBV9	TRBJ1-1	CASSVPPGTGGPEAFF
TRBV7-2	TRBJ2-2	CASSLGYNTGELFF
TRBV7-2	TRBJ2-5	CASSSYTIETQYF
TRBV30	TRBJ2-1	CAWSVGLYNEQFF
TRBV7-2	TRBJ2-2	CASSFQGRNTGELFF
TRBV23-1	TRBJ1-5	CASSQSMLRHNQPQHF
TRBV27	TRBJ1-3	CASSSNRQGTSGNTIYF
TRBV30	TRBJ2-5	CAWSVGLAGMRETQYF
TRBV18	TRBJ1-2	CASSLLSGGYTF
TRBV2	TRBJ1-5	CASRGGTGEGPQHF
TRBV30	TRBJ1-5	CAWSVQGSNQPQHF
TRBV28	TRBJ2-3	CASSFSLSGFTRDTQYF
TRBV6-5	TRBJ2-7	CASSLQGSYEQYF
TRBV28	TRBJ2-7	CASLGPVVNEQYF
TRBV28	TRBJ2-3	CASSLSAPDTQYF
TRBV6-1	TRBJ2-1	CASSRSGQSANEQFF
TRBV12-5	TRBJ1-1	CASVRREGTEAFF
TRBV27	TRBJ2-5	CAQRTQYF
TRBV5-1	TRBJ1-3	CASSLDRPLSGNTIYF
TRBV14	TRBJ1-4	CASSQDEPSRRVEKLFF
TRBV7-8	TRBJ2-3	CASSLALSGGDTQYF
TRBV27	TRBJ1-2	CASSLKGREGDNGYTF
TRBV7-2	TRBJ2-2	CASSPIGWANTGELFF
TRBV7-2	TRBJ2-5	CASSRTIQETQYF
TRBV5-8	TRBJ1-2	CASSGDWDPRDYGYTF
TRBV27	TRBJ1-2	CASRTGGVNGYTF
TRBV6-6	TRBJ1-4	CASSVGQGEGEKLFF
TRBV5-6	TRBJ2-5	CASSIGTGSGETQYF
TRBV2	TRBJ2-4	CASNTAKNIQYF
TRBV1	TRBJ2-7	CTSSQERVGSYEQYF
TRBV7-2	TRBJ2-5	CASSLGGVRETQYF
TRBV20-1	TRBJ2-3	CSASEPDTQYF
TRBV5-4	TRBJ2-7	CASSPDPTSGRYEQYF
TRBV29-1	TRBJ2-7	CSVGPGVGSYEQYF
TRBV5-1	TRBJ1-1	CASSTGQINTEAFF
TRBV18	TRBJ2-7	CASSPAGLFEQYF
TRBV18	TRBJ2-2	CASSPPSGGNTGELFF
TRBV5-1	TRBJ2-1	CASSLTGTYNEQFF
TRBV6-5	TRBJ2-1	CASSYPASGGPKAQFF
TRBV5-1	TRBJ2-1	CASSPPTAGRGEQFF
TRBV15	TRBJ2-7	CATSGVAGGPYEQYF
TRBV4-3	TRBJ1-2	CASSQNYGGLNLRYTF
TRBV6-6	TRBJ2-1	CASTAGSSYNEQFF
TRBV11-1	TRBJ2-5	CATSGEEGETQYF
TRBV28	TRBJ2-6	CASSFWRSGANVLTF
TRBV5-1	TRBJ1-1	CASSLEGRGTEAFF
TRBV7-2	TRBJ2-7	CASSSGVFQSYEQYF
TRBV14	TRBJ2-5	CASSALLETQYF
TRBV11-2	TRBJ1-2	CASRGADYGYTF